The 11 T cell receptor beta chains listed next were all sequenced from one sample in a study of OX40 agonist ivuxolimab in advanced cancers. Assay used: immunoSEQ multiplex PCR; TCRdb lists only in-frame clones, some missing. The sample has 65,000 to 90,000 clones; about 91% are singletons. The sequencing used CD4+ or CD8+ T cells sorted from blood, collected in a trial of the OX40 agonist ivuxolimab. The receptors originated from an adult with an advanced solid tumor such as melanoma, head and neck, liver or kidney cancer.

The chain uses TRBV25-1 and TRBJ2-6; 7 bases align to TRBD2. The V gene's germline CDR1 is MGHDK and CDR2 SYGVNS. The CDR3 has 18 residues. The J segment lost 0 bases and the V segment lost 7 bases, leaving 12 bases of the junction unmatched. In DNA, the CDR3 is TGTGCCAGCACCCAGAGGGAGGGTACATACTCTGGGGCCAACGTCCTGACTTTC. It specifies CASTQREGTYSGANVLTF.

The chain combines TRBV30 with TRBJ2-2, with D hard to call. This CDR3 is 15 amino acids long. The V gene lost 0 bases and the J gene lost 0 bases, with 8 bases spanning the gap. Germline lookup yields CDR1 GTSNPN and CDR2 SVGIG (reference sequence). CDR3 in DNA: TGTGCCTGGAGTGTGGTACTATCGAACACCGGGGAGCTGTTTTTT. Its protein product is CAWSVVLSNTGELFF.

CDR3: CASSLGVKETQYF. CDR3 in DNA: TGTGCCAGCAGCTTAGGGGTGAAGGAGACCCAGTACTTC. J is TRBJ2-5 and V is TRBV7-9, with D uncertain. Germline V gene data show CDR1 as SEHNR and CDR2 as FQNEAQ (reference sequence). V lost 1 base and J lost 5, with 8 bases in between. The CDR3 extends over 13 amino acids. Looking up the rest from reference TRBV7-9 and TRBJ2-5 gives the full variable domain: DTGVSQNPRHKITKRGQNVTFRCDPISEHNRLYWYRQTLGQGPEFLTYFQNEAQLEKSRLLSDRFSAERPKGSFSTLEIQRTEQGDSAMYLCASSLGVKETQYFGPGTRLLVL.

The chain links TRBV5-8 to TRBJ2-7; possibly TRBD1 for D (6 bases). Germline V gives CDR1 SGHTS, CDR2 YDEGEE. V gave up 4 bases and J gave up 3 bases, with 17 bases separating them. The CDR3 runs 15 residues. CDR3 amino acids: CASSLRDNERYEQYF. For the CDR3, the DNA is TGTGCCAGCAGCCTCCGGGACAATGAACGCTACGAGCAGTACTTC.

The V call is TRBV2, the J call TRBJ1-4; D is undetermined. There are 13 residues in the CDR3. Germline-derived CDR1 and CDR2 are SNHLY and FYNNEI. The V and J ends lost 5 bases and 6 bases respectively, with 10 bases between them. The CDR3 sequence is CASSNGWDEKLFF. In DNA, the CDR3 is TGTGCCAGCAGTAACGGTTGGGATGAAAAACTGTTTTTT.

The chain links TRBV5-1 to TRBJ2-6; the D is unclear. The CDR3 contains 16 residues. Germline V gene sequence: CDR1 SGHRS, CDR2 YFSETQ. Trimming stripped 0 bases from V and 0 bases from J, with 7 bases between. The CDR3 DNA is TGCGCCAGCAGCTTGGATTCCTTCTCTGGGGCCAACGTCCTGACTTTC. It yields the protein CASSLDSFSGANVLTF.

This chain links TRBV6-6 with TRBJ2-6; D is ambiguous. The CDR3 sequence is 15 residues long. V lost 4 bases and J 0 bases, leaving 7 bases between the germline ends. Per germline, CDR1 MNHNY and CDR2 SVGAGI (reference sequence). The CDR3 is CASSSTHSGANVLTF. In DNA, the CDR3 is TGTGCCAGCAGTTCCACGCACTCTGGGGCCAACGTCCTGACTTTC.

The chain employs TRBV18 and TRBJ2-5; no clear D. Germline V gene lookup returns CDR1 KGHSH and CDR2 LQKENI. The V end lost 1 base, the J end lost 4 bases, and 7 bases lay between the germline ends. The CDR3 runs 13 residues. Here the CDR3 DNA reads TGTGCCAGCTCACCACGAGTTGGAGAGACCCAGTACTTC. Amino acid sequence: CASSPRVGETQYF.

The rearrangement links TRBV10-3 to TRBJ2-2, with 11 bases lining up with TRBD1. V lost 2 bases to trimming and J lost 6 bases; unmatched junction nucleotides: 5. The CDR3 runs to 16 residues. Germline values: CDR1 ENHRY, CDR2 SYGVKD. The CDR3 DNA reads TGTGCCATCAGTGAGGGACAGGGGGCTCTTCCCGGGGAGCTGTTTTTT. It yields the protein CAISEGQGALPGELFF.

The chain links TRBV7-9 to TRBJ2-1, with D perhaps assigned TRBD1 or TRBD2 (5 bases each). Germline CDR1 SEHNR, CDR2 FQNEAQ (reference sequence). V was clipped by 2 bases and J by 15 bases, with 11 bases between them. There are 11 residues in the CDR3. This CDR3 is CASSLPGPPFF. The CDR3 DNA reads TGTGCCAGCAGCTTACCGGGACCCCCGTTCTTC. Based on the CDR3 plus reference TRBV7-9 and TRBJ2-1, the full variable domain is DTGVSQNPRHKITKRGQNVTFRCDPISEHNRLYWYRQTLGQGPEFLTYFQNEAQLEKSRLLSDRFSAERPKGSFSTLEIQRTEQGDSAMYLCASSLPGPPFFGPGTRLTVL.

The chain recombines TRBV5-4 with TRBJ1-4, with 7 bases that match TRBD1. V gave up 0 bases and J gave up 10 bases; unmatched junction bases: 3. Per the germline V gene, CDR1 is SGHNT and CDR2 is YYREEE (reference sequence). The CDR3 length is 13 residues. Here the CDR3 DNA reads TGTGCCAGCAGCTTGGGGCAGGGGGGAAAACTGTTTTTT. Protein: CASSLGQGGKLFF.